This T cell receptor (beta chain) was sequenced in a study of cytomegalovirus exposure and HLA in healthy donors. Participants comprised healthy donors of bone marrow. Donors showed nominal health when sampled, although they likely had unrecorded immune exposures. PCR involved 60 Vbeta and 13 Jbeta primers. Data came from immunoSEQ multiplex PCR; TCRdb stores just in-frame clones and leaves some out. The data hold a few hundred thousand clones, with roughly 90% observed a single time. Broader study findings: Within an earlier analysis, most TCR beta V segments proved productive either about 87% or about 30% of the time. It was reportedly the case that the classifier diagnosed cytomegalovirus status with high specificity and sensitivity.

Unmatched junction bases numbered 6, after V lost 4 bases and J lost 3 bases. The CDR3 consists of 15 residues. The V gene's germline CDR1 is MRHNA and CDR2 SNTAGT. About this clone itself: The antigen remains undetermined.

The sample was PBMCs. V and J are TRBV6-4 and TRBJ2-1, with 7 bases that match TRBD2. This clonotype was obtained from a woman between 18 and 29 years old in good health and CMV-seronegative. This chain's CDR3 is CASSVRAGDYNEQFF. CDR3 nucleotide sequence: TGTGCCAGCAGTGTCAGGGCGGGAGACTACAATGAGCAGTTCTTC.